The clone carrying this TCR beta chain was found a few times. Its antigen is not identified. This specimen belongs to a study of T cells after yellow fever vaccination. Overall study results and limits: Bulk-population clonotypes that are abundant could appear as contaminants in FACS-sorted repertoires. Most clones from primary vaccination resurfaced after the booster (around 97% CD4, 88% CD8).

Trimming left V 10 bases short and J 7 bases short, with 35 bases between. The CDR3 is made up of 19 amino acids. Looked up from germline, CDR1 is SNHLY and CDR2 is FYNNEI. The study made its TCR cDNA through 5'RACE template switching. That step introduced a universal primer site along with UMIs. One entry per CDR3 protein, called by TCRdb with MiXCR from the 5' RACE reads. In the table there are hundreds of thousands of distinct CDR3 sequences, 9% to 15% of which are singletons. The sequence was collected from a man aged 30 to 39 who received the YFV17D yellow fever vaccine. The chain employs TRBV2 and TRBJ2-1; possibly TRBD1 or TRBD2 for D (5 bases each). This specimen was PBMCs, taken on the day of the yellow fever booster vaccination. The CDR3 protein is CANPLERGTDSSFGNEQFF. Written as DNA, the CDR3 is TGTGCCAATCCTCTGGAGCGTGGGACGGACTCTTCCTTCGGGAATGAGCAGTTCTTC.